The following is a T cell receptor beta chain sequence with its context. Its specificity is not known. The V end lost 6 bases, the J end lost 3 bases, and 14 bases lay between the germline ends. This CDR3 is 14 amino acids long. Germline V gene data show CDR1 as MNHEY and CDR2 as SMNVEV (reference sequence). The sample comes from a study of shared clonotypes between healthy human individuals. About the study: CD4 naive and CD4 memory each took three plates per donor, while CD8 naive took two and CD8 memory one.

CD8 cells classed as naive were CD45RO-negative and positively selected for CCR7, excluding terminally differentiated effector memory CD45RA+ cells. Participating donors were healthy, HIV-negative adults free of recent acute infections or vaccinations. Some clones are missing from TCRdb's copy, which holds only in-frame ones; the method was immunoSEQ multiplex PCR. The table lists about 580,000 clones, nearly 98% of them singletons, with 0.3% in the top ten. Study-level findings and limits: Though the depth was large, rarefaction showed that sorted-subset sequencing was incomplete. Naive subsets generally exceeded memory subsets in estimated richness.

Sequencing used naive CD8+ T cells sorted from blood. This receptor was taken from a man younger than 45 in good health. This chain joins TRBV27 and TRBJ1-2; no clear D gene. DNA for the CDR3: TGTGCCAGCAGATTACGTGGGGAGTACTATGGCTACACCTTC. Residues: CASRLRGEYYGYTF.